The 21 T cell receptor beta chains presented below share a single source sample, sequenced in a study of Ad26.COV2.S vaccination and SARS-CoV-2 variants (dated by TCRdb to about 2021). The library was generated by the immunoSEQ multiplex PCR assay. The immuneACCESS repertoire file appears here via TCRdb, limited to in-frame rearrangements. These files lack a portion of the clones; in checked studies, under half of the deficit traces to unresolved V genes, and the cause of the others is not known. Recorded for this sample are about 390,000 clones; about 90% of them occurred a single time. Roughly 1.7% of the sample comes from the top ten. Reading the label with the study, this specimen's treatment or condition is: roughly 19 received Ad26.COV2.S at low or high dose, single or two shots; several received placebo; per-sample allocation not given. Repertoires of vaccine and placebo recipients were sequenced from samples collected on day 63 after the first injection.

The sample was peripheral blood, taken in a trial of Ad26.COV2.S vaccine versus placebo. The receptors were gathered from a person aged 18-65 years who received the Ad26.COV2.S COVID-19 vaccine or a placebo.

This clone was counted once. CDR3 nucleotides: TGTGCCAGCAGCGTTGCCGGGACAGGGGACTACGAGCAGTACTTC. Encoded protein: CASSVAGTGDYEQYF. V and J are TRBV5-8 and TRBJ2-7; 10 nucleotides line up with TRBD1. Germline CDR1 reads SGHTS; CDR2 reads YDEGEE. The CDR3 sequence is 15 residues long. The ends lost 4 bases at V and 3 bases at J; junction bases unmatched: 7. The entire variable domain, with the rest obtained from reference TRBV5-8 and TRBJ2-7, is as follows: EAGVTQSPTHLIKTRGQQATLRCSPISGHTSVYWYQQALGLGLQFLLWYDEGEERNRGNFPPRFSGRQFPNYSSELNVNALELEDSALYLCASSVAGTGDYEQYFGPGTRLTVT.

The CDR3 bases are TGTGCCAGCAGTTTTCCTCAGCCCCAGCATTTT. It is translated as CASSFPQPQHF. The V gene is TRBV28, the J gene TRBJ1-5; D gene uncertain. This CDR3 region has 11 residues. V was trimmed by 3 bases and J by 6 bases, leaving 3 bases between them. Germline V CDR1 and CDR2: MDHEN, SYDVKM. Drawing the rest from reference TRBV28 and TRBJ1-5, the complete variable domain is DVKVTQSSRYLVKRTGEKVFLECVQDMDHENMFWYRQDPGLGLRLIYFSYDVKMKEKGDIPEGYSVSREKKERFSLILESASTNQTSMYLCASSFPQPQHFGDGTRLSIL.

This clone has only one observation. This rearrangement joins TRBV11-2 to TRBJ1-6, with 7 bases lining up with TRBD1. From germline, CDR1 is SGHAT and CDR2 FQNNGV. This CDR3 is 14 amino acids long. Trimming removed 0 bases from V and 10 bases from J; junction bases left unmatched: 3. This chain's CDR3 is CASSLEGGWSPLHF. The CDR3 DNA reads TGTGCCAGCAGCTTAGAAGGGGGCTGGTCACCCCTCCACTTT.

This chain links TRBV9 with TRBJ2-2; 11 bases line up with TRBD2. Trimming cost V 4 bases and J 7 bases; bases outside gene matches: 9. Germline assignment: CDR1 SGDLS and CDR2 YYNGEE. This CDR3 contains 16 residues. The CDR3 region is CASSHGLAGLGGELFF. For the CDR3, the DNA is TGTGCCAGCAGCCACGGACTAGCGGGCCTTGGCGGGGAGCTGTTTTTT.

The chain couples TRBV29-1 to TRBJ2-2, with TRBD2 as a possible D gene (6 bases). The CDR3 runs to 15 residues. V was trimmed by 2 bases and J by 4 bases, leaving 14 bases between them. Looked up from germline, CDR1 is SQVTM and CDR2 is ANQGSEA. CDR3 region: CSVEFGTLGTGELFF. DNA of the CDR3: TGCAGCGTTGAATTTGGGACTCTGGGCACCGGGGAGCTGTTTTTT.

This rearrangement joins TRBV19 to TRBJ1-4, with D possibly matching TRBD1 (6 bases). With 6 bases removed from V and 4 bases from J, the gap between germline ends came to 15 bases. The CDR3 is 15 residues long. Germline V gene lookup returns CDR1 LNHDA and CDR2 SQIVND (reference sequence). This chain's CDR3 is CASRRTDSLNEKLFF. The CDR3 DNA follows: TGTGCCAGTAGGAGAACGGACAGTCTTAATGAAAAACTGTTTTTT.

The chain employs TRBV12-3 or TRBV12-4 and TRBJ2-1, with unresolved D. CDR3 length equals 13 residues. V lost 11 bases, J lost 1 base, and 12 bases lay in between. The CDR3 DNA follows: TGTGCCTGCGGCGGATCATCCTACAATGAGCAGTTCTTC. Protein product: CACGGSSYNEQFF.

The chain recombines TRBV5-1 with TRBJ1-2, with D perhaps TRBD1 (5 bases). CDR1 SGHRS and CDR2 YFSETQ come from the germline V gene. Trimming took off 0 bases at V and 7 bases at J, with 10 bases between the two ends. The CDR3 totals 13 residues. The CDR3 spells CASSLGDGSGYTF. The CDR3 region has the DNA TGCGCCAGCAGCTTGGGGGACGGGAGTGGCTACACCTTC.

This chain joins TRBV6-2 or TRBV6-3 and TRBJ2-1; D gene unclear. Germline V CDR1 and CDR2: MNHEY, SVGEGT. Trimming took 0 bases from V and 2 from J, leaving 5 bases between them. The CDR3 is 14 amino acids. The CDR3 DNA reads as TGTGCCAGCAGTTACTCGGCTACCTACAATGAGCAGTTCTTC. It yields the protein CASSYSATYNEQFF.

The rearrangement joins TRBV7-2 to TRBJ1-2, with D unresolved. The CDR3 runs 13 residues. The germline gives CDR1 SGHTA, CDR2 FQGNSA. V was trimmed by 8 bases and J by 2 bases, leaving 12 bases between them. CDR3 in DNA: TGTGCCAGCGCTCAAGGGATCAACTATGGCTACACCTTC. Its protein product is CASAQGINYGYTF.

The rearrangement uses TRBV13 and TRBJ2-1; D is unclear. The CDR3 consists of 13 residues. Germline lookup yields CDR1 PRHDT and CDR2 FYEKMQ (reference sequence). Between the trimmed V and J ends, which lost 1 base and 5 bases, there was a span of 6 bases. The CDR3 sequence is CASSLEVNNEQFF. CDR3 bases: TGTGCCAGCAGCTTAGAGGTAAACAATGAGCAGTTCTTC.

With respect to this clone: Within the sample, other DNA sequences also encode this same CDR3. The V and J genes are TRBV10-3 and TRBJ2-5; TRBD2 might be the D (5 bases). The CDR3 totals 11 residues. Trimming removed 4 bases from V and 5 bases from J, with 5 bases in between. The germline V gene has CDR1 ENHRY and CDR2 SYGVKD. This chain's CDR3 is CAISGGETQYF. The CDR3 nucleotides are TGTGCCATCAGTGGAGGGGAGACCCAGTACTTC.

The CDR3 is CASSDSFLGGGWSVEQYF. In DNA form, the CDR3 reads TGCGCCAGCAGTGATTCATTCCTCGGGGGGGGGTGGTCGGTTGAGCAGTACTTC. V gene TRBV10-1 combines with J gene TRBJ2-7; 8 bases match TRBD2. The CDR3 consists of 18 residues. V lost 3 bases and J lost 7; bases outside the gene matches: 20. Germline-derived CDR1 and CDR2 are WNHNN and SYGVQD (reference sequence).

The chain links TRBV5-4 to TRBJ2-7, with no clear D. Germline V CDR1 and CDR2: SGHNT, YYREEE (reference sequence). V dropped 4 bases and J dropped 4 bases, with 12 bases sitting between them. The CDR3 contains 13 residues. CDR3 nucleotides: TGTGCCAGCAGCAAGAAATCGGATTACGAGCAGTACTTC. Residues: CASSKKSDYEQYF.

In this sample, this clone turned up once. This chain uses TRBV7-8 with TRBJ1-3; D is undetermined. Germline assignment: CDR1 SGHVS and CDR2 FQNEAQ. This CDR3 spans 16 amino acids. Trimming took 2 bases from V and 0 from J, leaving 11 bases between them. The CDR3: CASSLRPGSSGNTIYF. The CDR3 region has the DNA TGTGCCAGCAGCTTACGTCCGGGTTCCTCTGGAAACACCATATATTTT. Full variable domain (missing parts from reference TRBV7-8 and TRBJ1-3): GAGVSQSPRYKVAKRGQDVALRCDPISGHVSLFWYQQALGQGPEFLTYFQNEAQLDKSGLPSDRFFAERPEGSVSTLKIQRTQQEDSAVYLCASSLRPGSSGNTIYFGEGSWLTVV.

CDR3 nucleotides: TGTGCCAGCAGTCAAAGTGTAGGGTATGGCTACACCTTC. Translation: CASSQSVGYGYTF. The chain joins TRBV6-4 to TRBJ1-2; D remains ambiguous. V was shortened by 5 bases and J by 5 bases, with 12 bases between the two germline ends. Germline values: CDR1 MRHNA, CDR2 SNTAGT. The CDR3 consists of 13 residues.

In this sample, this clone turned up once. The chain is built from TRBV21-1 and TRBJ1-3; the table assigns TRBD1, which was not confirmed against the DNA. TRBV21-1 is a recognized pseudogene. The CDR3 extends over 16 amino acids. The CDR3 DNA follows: TGTGCCAGCAGCAAAGGGCAACAGAGCTCTGGAAACACCATATATTTT. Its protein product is CASSKGQQSSGNTIYF.

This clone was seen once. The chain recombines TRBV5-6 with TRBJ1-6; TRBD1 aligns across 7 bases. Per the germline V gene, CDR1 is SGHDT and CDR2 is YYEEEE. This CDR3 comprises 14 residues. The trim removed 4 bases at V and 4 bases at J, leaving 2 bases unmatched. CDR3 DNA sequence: TGTGCCAGCAGCATGGGACAGTATAATTCACCCCTCCACTTT. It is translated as CASSMGQYNSPLHF.

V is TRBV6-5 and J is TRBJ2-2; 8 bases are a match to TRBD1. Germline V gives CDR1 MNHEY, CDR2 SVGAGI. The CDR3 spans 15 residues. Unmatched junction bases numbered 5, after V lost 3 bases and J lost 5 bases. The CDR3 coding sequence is TGTGCCAGCAGTTATACAGGGGGAGATACCGGGGAGCTGTTTTTT. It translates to CASSYTGGDTGELFF.

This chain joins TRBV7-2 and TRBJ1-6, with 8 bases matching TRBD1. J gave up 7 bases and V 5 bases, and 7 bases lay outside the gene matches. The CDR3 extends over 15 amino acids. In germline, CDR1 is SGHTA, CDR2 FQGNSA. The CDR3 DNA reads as TGTGCCAGCAGCATGACAGGGGCAAGGAATTCACCCCTCCACTTT. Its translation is CASSMTGARNSPLHF. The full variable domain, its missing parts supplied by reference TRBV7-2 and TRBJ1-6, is GAGVSQSPSNKVTEKGKDVELRCDPISGHTALYWYRQSLGQGLEFLIYFQGNSAPDKSGLPSDRFSAERTGGSVSTLTIQRTQQEDSAVYLCASSMTGARNSPLHFGNGTRLTVT.

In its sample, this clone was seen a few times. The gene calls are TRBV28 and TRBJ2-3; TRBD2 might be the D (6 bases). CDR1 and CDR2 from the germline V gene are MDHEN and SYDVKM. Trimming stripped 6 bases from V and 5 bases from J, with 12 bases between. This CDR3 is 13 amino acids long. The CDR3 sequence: CASRAAGGDTQYF. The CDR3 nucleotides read TGTGCCAGCAGGGCAGCGGGCGGAGATACGCAGTATTTT.